One TCR beta chain is described in this entry. As yet, its antigen is unknown. Sequencing used immunoSEQ multiplex PCR; TCRdb keeps in-frame clones, though not all of them. The sample has more than 11,000 clones, 89% seen once. This record comes from a study of T cells in localized non-small cell lung cancer. The junction had 10 bases not matched to a gene; V was cut back by 4 bases and J by 9 bases. Germline CDR1 and CDR2: GTSNPN and SVGIG (reference sequence). The CDR3 consists of 15 residues. Whole-study findings and limits: Longer overall survival was seen with higher T cell density measured in blood.

The chain employs TRBV30 and TRBJ2-3; 13 positions match TRBD2. The sample consisted of peripheral blood mononuclear cells, taken before any cancer treatment. This clonotype was sampled from a man aged 40-75 years with stage III lung adenocarcinoma. This CDR3 reads CAWTPGLAGMRTQYF. CDR3 nucleotides: TGTGCCTGGACACCGGGACTAGCGGGAATGAGAACGCAGTATTTT. Full variable domain (rest looked up from reference TRBV30 and TRBJ2-3): SQTIHQWPATLVQPVGSPLSLECTVEGTSNPNLYWYRQAAGRGLQLLFYSVGIGQISSEVPQNLSASRPQDRQFILSSKKLLLSDSGFYLCAWTPGLAGMRTQYFGPGTRLTVL.